What follows is one TCR beta chain and its context. What it binds is unknown. This sample is part of a study of graft-versus-host responses after intestinal transplantation. Overall study: In this cohort, recipients had multivisceral, liver-intestinal, or isolated intestinal transplants. Every one of the recipients received anti-thymocyte globulin induction and afterwards took tacrolimus and steroids for roughly three years. Study-wide results and caveats: GvH clones turned up in recipient marrow; some had shown up first in ileum or blood. High graft-versus-host to host-versus-graft clonal ratios were seen in allografts of patients with graft-donor T cell macrochimerism.

In germline, CDR1 is MRHNA, CDR2 SNTAGT. J gave up 6 bases and V 2 bases, and 8 bases lay outside the gene matches. The CDR3 length is 15 residues. The table came from immunoSEQ multiplex PCR; TCRdb's copy has only in-frame clones and leaves some out. This sample has about 5,100 clones, with around 72% found just once. Graft material was processed, releasing intraepithelial and lamina propria lymphocytes. The TCR originated in a human patient who received an intestinal transplant, so some T cells may come from the graft donor. Sample: ileum tissue, taken roughly 260 days after intestinal transplant. V is TRBV6-4 and J is TRBJ1-2, with 8 bases matching TRBD1. The CDR3 coding sequence is TGTGCCAGCAGTGACGGGGCAGGGGGCGCGGATGGCTACACCTTC. Amino acid sequence: CASSDGAGGADGYTF.